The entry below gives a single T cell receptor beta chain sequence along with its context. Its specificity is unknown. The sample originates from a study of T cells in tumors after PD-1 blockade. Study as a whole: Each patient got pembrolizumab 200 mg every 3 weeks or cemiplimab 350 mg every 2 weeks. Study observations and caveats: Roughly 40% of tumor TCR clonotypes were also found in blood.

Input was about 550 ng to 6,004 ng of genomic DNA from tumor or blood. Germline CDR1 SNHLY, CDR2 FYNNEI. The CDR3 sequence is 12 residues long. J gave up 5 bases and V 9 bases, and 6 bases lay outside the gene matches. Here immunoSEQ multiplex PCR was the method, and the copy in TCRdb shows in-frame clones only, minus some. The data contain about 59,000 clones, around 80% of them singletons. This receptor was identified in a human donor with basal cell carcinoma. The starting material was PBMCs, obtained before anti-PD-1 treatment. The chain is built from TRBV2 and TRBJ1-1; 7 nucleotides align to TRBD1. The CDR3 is CARGTVTTEAFF. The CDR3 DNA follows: TGTGCCAGGGGGACAGTGACGACTGAAGCTTTCTTT.